This T cell receptor beta chain appears in the sequencing data of a study of T cell clonotyping in hematopoietic cell transplantation. The CDR3 totals 14 residues. From germline, CDR1 is ENHRY and CDR2 SYGVKD. V lost 5 bases, J lost 6 bases, and 11 bases lay in between. TCRdb's table, derived via immunoSEQ multiplex PCR, lists solely in-frame clones and lacks some. The sample includes 4,800 or so clones, 80% to 95% seen only once; the top ten take more than 5%. The chain links TRBV10-3 to TRBJ1-6, with D possibly TRBD1 on 6 matching bases. Sequenced sample: peripheral blood mononuclear cells. The sequence came from a man aged 35-49 years in good health. Some clones in this sample may be carry-over from other donors' samples. The CDR3 here is CAISNREANSPLHF. For the CDR3, the DNA is TGTGCCATCAGTAACAGGGAAGCTAATTCACCCCTCCACTTT.